Described below is a single T cell receptor (beta chain) sequence and its context. A library of TCRbeta sequences, prepared with unique molecular identifiers, was generated. One entry per CDR3 protein results from TCRdb running MiXCR on the PCR reads. Here the sample spans 490,000 or so distinct CDR3 sequences, 12% being singletons. The ends lost 10 bases at V and 2 bases at J; junction bases unmatched: 1. This CDR3 has 12 amino acids. Germline CDR1 reads ENHRY; CDR2 reads SYGVKD. The data were taken from a study of T-cell reconstitution after alpha-beta-depleted transplantation in children. This receptor was identified in a human donor who donated a stem cell graft to a child with combined immunodeficiency. The gene calls are TRBV10-3 and TRBJ2-7; 11 nucleotides line up with TRBD1. Sequenced material: PBMCs from the stem cell graft donor, taken from the stem cell graft. The CDR3 region has the DNA TGTGCCACGGGACAGGGGGCCTACGAGCAGTACTTC. Translated: CATGQGAYEQYF.